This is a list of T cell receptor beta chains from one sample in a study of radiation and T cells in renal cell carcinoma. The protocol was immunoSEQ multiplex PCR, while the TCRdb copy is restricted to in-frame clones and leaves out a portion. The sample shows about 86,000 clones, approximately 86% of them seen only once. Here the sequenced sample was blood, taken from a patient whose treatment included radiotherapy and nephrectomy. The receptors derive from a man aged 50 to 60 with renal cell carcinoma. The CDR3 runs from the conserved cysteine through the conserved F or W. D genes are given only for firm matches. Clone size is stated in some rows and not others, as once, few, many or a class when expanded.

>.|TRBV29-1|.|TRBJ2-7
TGCAGCGTTGAAGGCCGGACCTCCTACGAGCAGTACTTC
CSVEGRTSYEQYF
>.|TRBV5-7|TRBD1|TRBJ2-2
TGTGCCAGCAGCTTGGGACAGGGGAGGCCCCTAACCGGGGAGCTGTTTTTT
CASSLGQGRPLTGELFF
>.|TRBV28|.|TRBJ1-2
TGTGCCAGCAGTTTGGGCAGGCCCTCTAACTATGGCTACACCTTC
CASSLGRPSNYGYTF
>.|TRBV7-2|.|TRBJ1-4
TGTGCCAGCAGCTCCGATGAAAAACTGTTTTTT
CASSSDEKLFF
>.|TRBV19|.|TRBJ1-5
TGTGCCAGTAGTATAGGGGATGGCGCCCGGTGGGATCAGCCCCAGCATTTT
CASSIGDGARWDQPQHF
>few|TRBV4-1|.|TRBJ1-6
TGCGCCAGCAGCCAAGGGGCAGCAAATTCACCCCTCCACTTT
CASSQGAANSPLHF
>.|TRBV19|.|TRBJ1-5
TGTGCCAGTAGTATGGGAAGCAATCAGCCCCAGCATTTT
CASSMGSNQPQHF
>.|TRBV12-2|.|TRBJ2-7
TGTGCAAGTCGCTTCCGACTAGCGGGGCCGGGGGAGCAGTACTTC
CASRFRLAGPGEQYF
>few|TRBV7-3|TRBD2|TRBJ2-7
TGTGCCAGCAGCGAGACCGGGACTAGCGGCTACGAGCAGTACTTC
CASSETGTSGYEQYF
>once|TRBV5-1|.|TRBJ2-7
TGCGCCAGCAGCTTGGGGATCGGCTCCTACGAGCAGTACTTC
CASSLGIGSYEQYF
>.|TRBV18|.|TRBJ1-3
TGTGCCAGCTCACCAAGAGGGGTTTCTGGAAACACCATATATTTT
CASSPRGVSGNTIYF
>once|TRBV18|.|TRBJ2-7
TGTGCCAGCTCACCAGACGCGGGGGAGCAGTACTTC
CASSPDAGEQYF
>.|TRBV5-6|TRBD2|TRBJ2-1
TGTGCCAGCAGCTTGGCTTCTAGCGGAAACAATGAGCAGTTCTTC
CASSLASSGNNEQFF
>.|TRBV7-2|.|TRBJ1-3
TGTGCCAGCAGCCCCGGACGGGGAGTTGAAAACACCATATATTTT
CASSPGRGVENTIYF
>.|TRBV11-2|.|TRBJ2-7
TGTGCCAGCAGCCACATTGGGGCGGCGGGCGAGCAGTACTTC
CASSHIGAAGEQYF
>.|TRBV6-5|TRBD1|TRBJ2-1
TGTGCCAGCAGCCAAAACAGGGGGCTGAGGAATGAGCAGTTCTTC
CASSQNRGLRNEQFF
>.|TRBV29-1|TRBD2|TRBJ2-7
TGCAGCGTTTGGAAAGGGACTAGCGACTACGAGCAGTACTTC
CSVWKGTSDYEQYF
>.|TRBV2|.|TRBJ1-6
TGTGCCAGCAGTGCGAACTCGCAGAGTAATAATTCACCCCTCCACTTT
CASSANSQSNNSPLHF
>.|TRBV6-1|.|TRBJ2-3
TGTGCCAGCAGTCCGGGACTCACCACAGATACGCAGTATTTT
CASSPGLTTDTQYF
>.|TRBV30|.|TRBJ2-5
TGTGCCTGGAGTGTAGCGACAGTCGTGGAGACCCGGTACTTC
CAWSVATVVETRYF
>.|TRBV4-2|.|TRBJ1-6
TGTGCCAGCAGCCAAGTATCTGGGTCTAATTCACCCCTCCACTTT
CASSQVSGSNSPLHF
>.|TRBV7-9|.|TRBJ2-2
TGTGCCAGCAGCCAACCAAGAAAGGGGGTCTACACCGGGGAGCTGTTTTTT
CASSQPRKGVYTGELFF
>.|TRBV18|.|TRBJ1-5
TGTGCCAGCTCAGGGTCCAATCAGCCCCAGCATTTT
CASSGSNQPQHF
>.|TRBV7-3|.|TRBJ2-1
TGTGCCAGCGGCGATTACAATGAGCAGTTCTTC
CASGDYNEQFF
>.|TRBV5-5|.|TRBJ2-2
TGTGCCAGCAGCTGGACTTACGTGAACACCGGGGAGCTGTTTTTT
CASSWTYVNTGELFF
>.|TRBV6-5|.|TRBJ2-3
TGTGCCAGCAGTTACCAAGACTTCTCCACAGATACGCAGTATTTT
CASSYQDFSTDTQYF
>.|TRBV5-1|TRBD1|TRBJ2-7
TGCGCCAGCAGCTCCGCTTCTACAGACAGGGGCTACGAGCAGTACTTC
CASSSASTDRGYEQYF
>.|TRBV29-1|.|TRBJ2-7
TGCAGCGCTTTTTGGGGGGAAGGGTACGAGCAGTACTTC
CSAFWGEGYEQYF
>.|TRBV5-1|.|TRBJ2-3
TGCGCCAGCAGCTCGGACATAGGATATAGCACAGATACGCAGTATTTT
CASSSDIGYSTDTQYF
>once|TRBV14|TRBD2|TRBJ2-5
TGTGCCAGCAGCCAAGATAGAGGAAGCGGGAGGTGGCGCGGAGAGACCCAGTACTTC
CASSQDRGSGRWRGETQYF
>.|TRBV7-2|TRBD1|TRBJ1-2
TGTGCCAGCAGCTTAGGACAGGGAGACCGGGGCTACACCTTC
CASSLGQGDRGYTF
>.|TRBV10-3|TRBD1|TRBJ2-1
TGTGCCATCAGTGAGAAGGGGGCGGAGGCTGAGCAGTTCTTC
CAISEKGAEAEQFF
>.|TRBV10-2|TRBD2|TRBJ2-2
TGCGCCAGCAGGGGACTAGCCAACACCGGGGAGCTGTTTTTT
CASRGLANTGELFF
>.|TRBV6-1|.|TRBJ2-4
TGTGCCAGCAGTGAGGACGTCTGGTGGGCCAAAAACATTCAGTACTTC
CASSEDVWWAKNIQYF
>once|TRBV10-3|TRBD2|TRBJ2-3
TGTGCCATCAGCGGTAGCGGGCTCACTACAGATACGCAGTATTTT
CAISGSGLTTDTQYF
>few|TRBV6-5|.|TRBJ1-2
TGTGCCAGCAGTCCCAAGCCGGACTATGGCTACACCTTC
CASSPKPDYGYTF
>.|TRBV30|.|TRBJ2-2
TGTGCCTTTAATAGGCGGGGGCTGTTTTTT
CAFNRRGLFF
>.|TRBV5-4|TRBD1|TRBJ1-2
TGTGCCAGCAGCTTGGACAGGGGGAACTATGGCTACACCTTC
CASSLDRGNYGYTF
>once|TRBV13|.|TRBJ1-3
TGTGCCAGCAGGCAATTAGCATCCGGGACAGGAAACACCATATATTTT
CASRQLASGTGNTIYF
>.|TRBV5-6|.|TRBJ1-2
TGTGCCAGCAGCTTGGGTAGCTCTAACTATGGCTACACCTTC
CASSLGSSNYGYTF
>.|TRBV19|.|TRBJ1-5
TGTGCCAGTAGCCCCTCGGCAGGGGGCAATCAGCCCCAGCATTTT
CASSPSAGGNQPQHF
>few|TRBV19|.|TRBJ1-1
TGTGCCAGTAGTATCCAGAGGAACACTGAAGCTTTCTTT
CASSIQRNTEAFF
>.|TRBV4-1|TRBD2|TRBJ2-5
TGCGCCAGCAGCCAAGTTTCCGTAATGGGTAGCGGGGGCTCCCAAGAGACCCAGTACTTC
CASSQVSVMGSGGSQETQYF
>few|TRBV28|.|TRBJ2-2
TGTGCCAGCATCGACGGGACGGACACCGGGGAGCTGTTTTTT
CASIDGTDTGELFF
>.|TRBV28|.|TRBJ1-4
TGTGCCAGCAACTCAGGGAGCGCGTATGAAAAACTGTTTTTT
CASNSGSAYEKLFF
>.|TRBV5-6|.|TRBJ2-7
TGTGCCAGCAGCTTTTCGACCTACGAGCAGTACTTC
CASSFSTYEQYF
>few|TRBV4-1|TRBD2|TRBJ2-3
TGCGCCAGCAGCCAAGGTCCTAGCGGGGGTTACACAGATACGCAGTATTTT
CASSQGPSGGYTDTQYF